Below, one T cell receptor beta chain is given with its context. The data were taken from a study of blood T cell repertoires in COVID-19. About the study: Acute-phase and convalescent COVID-19 samples originated in the United States, Italy and Spain. PBMCs, B-cell-depleted T cells, or T cells were the source of the cDNA or gDNA that made up the material.

Study processing details: Amplified reference gene primers provided the basis for estimating nucleated cell counts. Profiling relied on immunoSEQ multiplex PCR, and the TCRdb table lists in-frame clones only, not all of them. V and J calls and clone size follow that table, whereas D and trimming were derived from the DNA. The sample lists roughly 150,000 clones, around nine tenths occurring once. V was pared by 4 bases and J by 5 bases, with 21 bases between. The germline V gene encodes CDR1 SGHNT and CDR2 YYREEE (reference sequence). The CDR3 sequence is 16 residues long. This clonotype was sampled from a man in his fifties or sixties with active or convalescent COVID-19. Sequenced sample: peripheral blood. The rearrangement joins TRBV5-4 to TRBJ1-1; tentative D call: TRBD1 (6 bases). The CDR3 region is CASSPEPTGFETEAFF. As DNA, the CDR3 is TGTGCCAGCAGCCCAGAGCCGACAGGCTTTGAAACTGAAGCTTTCTTT.